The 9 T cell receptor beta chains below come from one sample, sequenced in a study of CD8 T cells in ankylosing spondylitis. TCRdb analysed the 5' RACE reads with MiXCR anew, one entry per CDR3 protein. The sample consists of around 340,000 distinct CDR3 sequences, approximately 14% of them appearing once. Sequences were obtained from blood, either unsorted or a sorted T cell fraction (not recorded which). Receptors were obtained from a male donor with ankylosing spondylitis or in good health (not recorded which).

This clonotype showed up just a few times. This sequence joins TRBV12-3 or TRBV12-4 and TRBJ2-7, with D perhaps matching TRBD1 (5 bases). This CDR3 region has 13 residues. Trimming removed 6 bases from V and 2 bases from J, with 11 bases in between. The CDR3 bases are TGTGCCAGCAGCCGACAGAATACCTACGAGCAGTACTTC. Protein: CASSRQNTYEQYF.

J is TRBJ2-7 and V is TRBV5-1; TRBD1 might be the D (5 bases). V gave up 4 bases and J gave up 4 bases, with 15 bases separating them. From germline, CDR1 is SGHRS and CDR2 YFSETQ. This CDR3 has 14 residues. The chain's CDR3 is CASSPGSAGYEQYF. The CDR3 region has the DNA TGCGCCAGCAGCCCCGGGTCTGCAGGGTACGAGCAGTACTTC.

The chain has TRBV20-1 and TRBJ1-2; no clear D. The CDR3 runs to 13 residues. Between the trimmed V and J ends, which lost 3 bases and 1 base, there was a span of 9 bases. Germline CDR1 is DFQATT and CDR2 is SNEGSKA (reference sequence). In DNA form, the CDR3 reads TGCAGTGCTAGGCTCGCCGATAACTATGGCTACACCTTC. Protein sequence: CSARLADNYGYTF.

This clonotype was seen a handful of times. Here the CDR3 DNA reads TGTGCCAGCAAGGAGAGCTTTTCTAGCACAGATACGCAGTATTTT. Its protein is CASKESFSSTDTQYF. This chain connects TRBV2 to TRBJ2-3; D remains ambiguous. V lost 7 bases and J lost 0, with 14 bases in between. The CDR3 has 15 amino acids. The germline V gene has CDR1 SNHLY and CDR2 FYNNEI. Supplemented by reference TRBV2 and TRBJ2-3, the full variable domain reads EPEVTQTPSHQVTQMGQEVILRCVPISNHLYFYWYRQILGQKVEFLVSFYNNEISEKSEIFDDQFSVERPDGSNFTLKIRSTKLEDSAMYFCASKESFSSTDTQYFGPGTRLTVL.

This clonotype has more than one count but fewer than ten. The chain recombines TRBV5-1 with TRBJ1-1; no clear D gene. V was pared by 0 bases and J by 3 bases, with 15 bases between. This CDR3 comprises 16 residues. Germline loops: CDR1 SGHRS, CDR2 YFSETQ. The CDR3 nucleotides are TGCGCCAGCAGCTTGGAGGCCCGGGGAACGGACACTGAAGCTTTCTTT. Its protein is CASSLEARGTDTEAFF.

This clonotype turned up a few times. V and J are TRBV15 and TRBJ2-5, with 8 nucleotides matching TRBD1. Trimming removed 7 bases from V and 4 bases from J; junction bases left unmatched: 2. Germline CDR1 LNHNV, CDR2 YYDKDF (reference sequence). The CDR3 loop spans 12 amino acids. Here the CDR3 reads CATTDRGETQYF. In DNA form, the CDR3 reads TGTGCCACCACCGACAGGGGAGAGACCCAGTACTTC.

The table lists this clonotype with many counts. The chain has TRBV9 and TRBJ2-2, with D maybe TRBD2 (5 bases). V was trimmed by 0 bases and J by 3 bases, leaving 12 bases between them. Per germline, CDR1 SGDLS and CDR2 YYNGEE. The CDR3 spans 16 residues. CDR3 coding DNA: TGTGCCAGCAGCGTAGGTGGAGGAACTTACACCGGGGAGCTGTTTTTT. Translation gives CASSVGGGTYTGELFF.

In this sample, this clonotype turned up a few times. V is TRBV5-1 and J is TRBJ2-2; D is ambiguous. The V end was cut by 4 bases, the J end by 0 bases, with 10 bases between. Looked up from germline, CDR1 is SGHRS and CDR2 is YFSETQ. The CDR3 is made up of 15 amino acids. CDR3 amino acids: CASSPRSTNTGELFF. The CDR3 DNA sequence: TGCGCCAGCAGCCCCCGAAGTACGAACACCGGGGAGCTGTTTTTT.

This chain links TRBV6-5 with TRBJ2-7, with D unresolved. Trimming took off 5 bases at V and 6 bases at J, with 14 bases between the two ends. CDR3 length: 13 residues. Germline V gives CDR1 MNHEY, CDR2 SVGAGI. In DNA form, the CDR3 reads TGTGCCAGCAGTACCTCAGTATCGCCCGAGCAGTACTTC. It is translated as CASSTSVSPEQYF.